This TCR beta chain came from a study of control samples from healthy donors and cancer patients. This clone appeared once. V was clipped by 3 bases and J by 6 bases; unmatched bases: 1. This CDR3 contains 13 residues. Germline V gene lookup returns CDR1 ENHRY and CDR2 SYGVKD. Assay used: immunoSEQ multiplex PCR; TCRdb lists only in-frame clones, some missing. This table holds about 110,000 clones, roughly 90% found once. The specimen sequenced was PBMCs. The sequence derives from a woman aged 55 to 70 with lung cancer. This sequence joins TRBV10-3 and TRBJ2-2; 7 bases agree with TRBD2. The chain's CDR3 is CAISERGAGELFF. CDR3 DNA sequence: TGTGCCATCAGTGAACGGGGGGCCGGGGAGCTGTTTTTT.